This T cell receptor (beta chain) emerged from a study of cytomegalovirus exposure and HLA in healthy donors. Study-level results: A list of 150 to 200 TCR beta chains associated with cytomegalovirus was given. In vitro checks showed that a few CMV-associated chains really do target CMV antigens.

With respect to this clone: Its antigen remains unknown.

Among the approximately 130 subjects of the validation cohort, separate from the roughly 670-subject first cohort, were the donors. Measured with immunoSEQ multiplex PCR; TCRdb has only the in-frame clones, and not every one. The sample lists fewer than 70,000 clones, about 93% occurring once. The material sequenced was PBMCs. This TCR derives from a man younger than 35 in good health and CMV-seronegative.

The CDR3 sequence: CASSPAQTVNTEAFF. DNA for the CDR3: TGTGCCAGCAGCCCCGCCCAGACAGTTAACACTGAAGCTTTCTTT. The chain joins TRBV5-4 to TRBJ1-1; tentatively, D is TRBD1 (5 bases). The ends were cut back, 4 bases at V and 2 bases at J, with 15 bases in the middle. Germline loops: CDR1 SGHNT, CDR2 YYREEE (reference sequence). The CDR3 has 15 amino acids.